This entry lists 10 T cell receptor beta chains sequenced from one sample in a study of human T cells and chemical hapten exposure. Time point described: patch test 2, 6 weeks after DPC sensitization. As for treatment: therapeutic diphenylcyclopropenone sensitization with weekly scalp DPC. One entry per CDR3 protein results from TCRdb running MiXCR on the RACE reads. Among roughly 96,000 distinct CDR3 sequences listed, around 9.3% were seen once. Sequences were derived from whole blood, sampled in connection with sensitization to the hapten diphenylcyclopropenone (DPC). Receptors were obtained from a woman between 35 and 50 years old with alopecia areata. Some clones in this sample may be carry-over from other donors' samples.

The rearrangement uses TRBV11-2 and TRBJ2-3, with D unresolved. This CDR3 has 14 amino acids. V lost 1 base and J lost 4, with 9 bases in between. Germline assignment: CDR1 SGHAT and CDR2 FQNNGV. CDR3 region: CASSLAQVPDTQYF. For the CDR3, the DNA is TGTGCCAGCAGCTTAGCCCAGGTTCCAGATACGCAGTATTTT.

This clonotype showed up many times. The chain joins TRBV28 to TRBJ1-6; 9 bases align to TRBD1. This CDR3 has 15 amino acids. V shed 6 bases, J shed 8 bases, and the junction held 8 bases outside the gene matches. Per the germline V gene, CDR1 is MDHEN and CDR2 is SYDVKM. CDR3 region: CASSRLDRGDSPLHF. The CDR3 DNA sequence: TGTGCCAGCAGCCGGCTAGACAGGGGGGATTCACCCCTCCACTTT.

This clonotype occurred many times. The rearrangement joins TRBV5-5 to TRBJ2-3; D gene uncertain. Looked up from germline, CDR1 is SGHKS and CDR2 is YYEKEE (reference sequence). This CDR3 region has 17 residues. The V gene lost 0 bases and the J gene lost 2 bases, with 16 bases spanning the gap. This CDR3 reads CASSLVRLTAFTDTQYF. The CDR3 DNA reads TGTGCCAGCAGCTTGGTACGGCTTACCGCTTTCACAGATACGCAGTATTTT. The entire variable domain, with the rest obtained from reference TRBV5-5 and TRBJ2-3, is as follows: DAGVTQSPTHLIKTRGQQVTLRCSPISGHKSVSWYQQVLGQGPQFIFQYYEKEERGRGNFPDRFSARQFPNYSSELNVNALLLGDSALYLCASSLVRLTAFTDTQYFGPGTRLTVL.

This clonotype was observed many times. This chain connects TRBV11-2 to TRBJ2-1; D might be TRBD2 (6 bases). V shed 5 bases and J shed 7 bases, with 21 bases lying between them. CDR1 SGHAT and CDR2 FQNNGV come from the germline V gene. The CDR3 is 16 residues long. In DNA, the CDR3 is TGTGCCAGCAGCGCCAGGATGGCGGGGAGCGAGAATGAGCAGTTCTTC. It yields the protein CASSARMAGSENEQFF.

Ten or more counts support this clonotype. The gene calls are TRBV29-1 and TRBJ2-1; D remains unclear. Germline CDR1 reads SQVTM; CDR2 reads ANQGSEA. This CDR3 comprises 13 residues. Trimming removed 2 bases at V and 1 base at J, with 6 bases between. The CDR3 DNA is TGCAGCGTTGAATACTATTCCTACAATGAGCAGTTCTTC. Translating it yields CSVEYYSYNEQFF.

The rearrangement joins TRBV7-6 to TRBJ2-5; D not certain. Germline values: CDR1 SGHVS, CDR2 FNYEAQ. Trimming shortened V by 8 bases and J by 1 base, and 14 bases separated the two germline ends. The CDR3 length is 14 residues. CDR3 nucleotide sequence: TGTGCCAGCGCCCGACGGAGCAGCCAAGAGACCCAGTACTTC. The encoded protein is CASARRSSQETQYF.

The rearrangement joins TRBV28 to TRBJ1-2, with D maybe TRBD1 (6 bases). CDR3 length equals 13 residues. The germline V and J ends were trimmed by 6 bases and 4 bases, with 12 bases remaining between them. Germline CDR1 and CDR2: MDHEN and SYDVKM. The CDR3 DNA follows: TGTGCCAGCAGCGGAGGGGGGAGCTATGGCTACACCTTC. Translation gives CASSGGGSYGYTF.

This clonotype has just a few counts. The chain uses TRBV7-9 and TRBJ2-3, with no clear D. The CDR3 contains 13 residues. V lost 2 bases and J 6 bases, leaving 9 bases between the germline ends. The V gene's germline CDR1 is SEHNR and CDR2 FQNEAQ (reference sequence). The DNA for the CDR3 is TGTGCCAGCAGCTTAACAATACCGGATACGCAGTATTTT. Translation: CASSLTIPDTQYF.

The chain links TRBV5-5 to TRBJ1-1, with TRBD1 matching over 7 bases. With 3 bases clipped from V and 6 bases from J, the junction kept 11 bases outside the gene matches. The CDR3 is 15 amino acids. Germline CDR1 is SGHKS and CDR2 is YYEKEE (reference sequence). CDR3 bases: TGTGCCAGCAGCTCGGGACAGCATTCGGGGTCTGAAGCTTTCTTT. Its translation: CASSSGQHSGSEAFF.

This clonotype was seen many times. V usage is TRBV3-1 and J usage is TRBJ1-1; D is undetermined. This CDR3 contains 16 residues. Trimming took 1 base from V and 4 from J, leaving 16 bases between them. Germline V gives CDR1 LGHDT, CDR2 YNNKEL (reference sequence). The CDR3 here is CASSQAPGSKGTEAFF. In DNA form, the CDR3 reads TGTGCCAGCAGCCAAGCCCCGGGATCCAAGGGCACTGAAGCTTTCTTT.